This entry lists 2 T cell receptor beta chains sequenced from one sample in a study of CD8+ T cells in alopecia areata. Extraction of RNA preceded its reverse transcription into cDNA, which served as the sequencing template. Profiled with immunoSEQ multiplex PCR; TCRdb holds only in-frame clones, not every one. The table lists around 180,000 clones, roughly 60% of them singletons. As for treatment: oral pan-JAK inhibitor, 5-10 mg twice daily. The sample was CD4+ T cells sorted from blood, taken at week 24, from a patient treated with tofacitinib. These receptor sequences come from a human donor with alopecia areata.

J is TRBJ2-7 and V is TRBV5-1; the D gene is possibly TRBD2 (6 bases). CDR3 size: 13 residues. V was trimmed by 0 bases and J by 5 bases, leaving 9 bases between them. Germline lookup yields CDR1 SGHRS and CDR2 YFSETQ. Here the CDR3 DNA reads TGCGCCAGCAGCTTGGTGGAGGGCCACGAGCAGTACTTC. It specifies CASSLVEGHEQYF. Drawing the rest from reference TRBV5-1 and TRBJ2-7, the complete variable domain is KAGVTQTPRYLIKTRGQQVTLSCSPISGHRSVSWYQQTPGQGLQFLFEYFSETQRNKGNFPGRFSGRQFSNSRSEMNVSTLELGDSALYLCASSLVEGHEQYFGPGTRLTVT.

The chain links TRBV29-1 to TRBJ1-2; D is undetermined. CDR1 is SQVTM, CDR2 ANQGSEA, per germline. The CDR3 consists of 14 residues. V was trimmed by 4 bases and J by 1 base, leaving 13 bases between them. CDR3 residues: CSVGEGIRNYGYTF. The CDR3 DNA follows: TGCAGCGTTGGTGAGGGAATACGTAACTATGGCTACACCTTC.